A selection of T cell receptor beta chains follows, all from one sample in a study of control samples from healthy donors and cancer patients. Profiling relied on immunoSEQ multiplex PCR, and the TCRdb table lists in-frame clones only, not all of them. The sample contains about 180,000 clones, around 90% of which appear only once. The sequenced sample consisted of blood. The receptors come from a woman aged 40-49 years in good health. The conserved cysteine and the conserved F or W are not part of the CDR3 here. Each record gives: D gene, V gene, J gene, CDR3 protein. The D gene is left open where the match is weak.

>.|TRBV3-1/TRBV3-2|TRBJ1-4
ASSQDQRKLF
>.|TRBV9|TRBJ1-5
ASSVAGANQPQH
>TRBD1|TRBV6-5|TRBJ1-2
ASSRSWTGSGYT
>TRBD1|TRBV10-3|TRBJ1-6
ASQTGSSYNSPLH
>.|TRBV28|TRBJ2-1
ASSLYNEQF
>.|TRBV5-1|TRBJ2-7
ASSFSGSSYEQY
>.|TRBV7-9|TRBJ1-4
ASSSWGAGNEKLF
>.|TRBV5-1|TRBJ2-3
ASSLAFPDTQY
>.|TRBV4-2|TRBJ1-1
ASSQVEVGGEEDDEAF
>.|TRBV27|TRBJ2-2
ASSNGQLNTGELF
>TRBD2|TRBV5-1|TRBJ2-7
ASSSGRAGGEQY
>.|TRBV12-5|TRBJ1-3
ASGPPGGASSGNTIY
>TRBD2|TRBV6-4|TRBJ2-2
ASSEASGNTGELF
>TRBD1|TRBV29-1|TRBJ1-2
SVEAGGQGEVGYGYT